Reported below is one T cell receptor beta chain. A multiplex PCR was run with 60 Vbeta primers and 13 Jbeta primers. The table came from immunoSEQ multiplex PCR; TCRdb's copy has only in-frame clones and leaves some out. The profile shows just over 95,000 clones, more than 75% of them singletons. The data originate from a study of cytomegalovirus exposure and HLA in healthy donors. Germline CDR1 reads GTSNPN; CDR2 reads SVGIG (reference sequence). The CDR3 is 10 residues long. J was trimmed by 6 bases and V by 7 bases; bases with no gene match: 1. The source of this sequence is a human donor in good health. Material: PBMCs. The chain is built from TRBV30 and TRBJ2-3; 7 bases are a match to TRBD2. CDR3 bases: TGTGCCTCCGGGAGGGATACGCAGTATTTT. Protein: CASGRDTQYF.